This TCR beta chain was obtained from a study of PD-1 blockade in classical Hodgkin lymphoma. This clone was counted only a few times. Antigen: not known. The length of the CDR3 is 12 residues. Germline V lookup: CDR1 SQVTM, CDR2 ANQGSEA. V was pared by 6 bases and J by 1 base, with 9 bases between. Study conclusions and caveats: A significant rise in TCR diversity by C4D1 was seen for CD4+ but not CD8+ cells. Newly diagnosed patients reportedly had lower baseline TCR diversity than healthy donors.

The assay was immunoSEQ multiplex PCR, and TCRdb's table has in-frame clones only and misses some. Here the sample spans fewer than 100,000 clones, about nine tenths being singletons. All the patients suffered relapse after autologous stem cell transplantation, and brentuximab vedotin exposure differed. The input for sequencing was peripheral blood mononuclear cells (PBMCs), taken at baseline. This TCR derives from a human donor with classical Hodgkin lymphoma. The V call is TRBV29-1, the J call TRBJ1-1; D gene ambiguous. As DNA, the CDR3 is TGCAGCGTCCGGACTGGGAACACTGAAGCTTTCTTT. Protein: CSVRTGNTEAFF.